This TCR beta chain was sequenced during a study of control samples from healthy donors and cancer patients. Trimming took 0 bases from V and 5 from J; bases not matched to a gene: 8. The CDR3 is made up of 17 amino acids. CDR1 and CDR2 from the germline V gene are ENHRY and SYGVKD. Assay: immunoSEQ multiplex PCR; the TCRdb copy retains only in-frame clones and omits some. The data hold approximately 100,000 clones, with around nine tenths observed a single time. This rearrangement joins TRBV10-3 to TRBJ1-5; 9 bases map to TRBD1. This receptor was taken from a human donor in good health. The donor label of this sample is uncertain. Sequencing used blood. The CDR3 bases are TGTGCCATCAGTGAGTCGGGACGGACAGGGGCTCATCAGCCCCAGCATTTT. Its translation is CAISESGRTGAHQPQHF.